This TCR beta chain is drawn from a study of regulatory T cells in long-lasting Graves disease (dated by TCRdb to about 2021). With regard to the full study: Antithyroid drugs had been taken for less than 3 months by newly diagnosed Graves' disease patients. This study used TCR sequencing and RNA sequencing of peripheral blood to compare persistent Graves' disease patients against newly diagnosed Graves' disease patients. A total of around 35 samples underwent TCR sequencing, from roughly 13 patients with persistent Graves' disease and some 20 patients with newly diagnosed Graves' disease. The study was registered as a clinical trial and conducted in China.

Library preparation employed multiplex PCR. Reads for this sample came from an Illumina HiSeq 4000. TCR beta libraries were built with iRepertoire HTBI primers and Arm-PCR amplification of CDR3 regions. PCR products were gel purified before sequencing. As for the authors' bioinformatics: A total of fewer than 70 TRBV and 14 TRBJ segments were identified across samples and were used for gene usage analysis of CDR3 amino acid clonotypes. COPE and FqMerger were used to merge filtered high-quality paired reads into contigs. Contigs were aligned with BLAST to IMGT TRBV, TRBD and TRBJ reference genes, and CDR3 was defined per IMGT. Clonotypes above 0.1% frequency were classified as highly expanded clones. Shannon entropy served as the measure of repertoire diversity, while the Gini coefficient captured V-J evenness. Clonotypes shared by more than one individual were considered public. TCRdb itself trimmed the public reads at Q25 with fastp, ran MiXCR and retained productive beta chains. When rows share a CDR3 protein, they turn into one entry using the most common DNA and genes. In this record, the V and J calls reflect TCRdb's handling and not the investigators' own analysis. The sample has 300,000 to 400,000 distinct CDR3 sequences on record, 15% of them singletons. The ten top clones hold approximately 22% of the sample.

The CDR3 numbers 18 residues from cysteine through phenylalanine. Only CDR3 DNA is held: 54 bases, read in frame from base 1. The germline V gene encodes CDR1 MNHEY and CDR2 SVGEGT. Cut back by 2 bases and 4 bases, the V and J ends lie 21 bases apart. This clonotype was counted ten times or more. No cognate antigen has been identified for it. Per-nucleotide qualities are absent, and no much larger clonotype sits a single base away. Broader findings and caveats from the paper: The authors acknowledged the small sample size as a limitation that may reduce accuracy. Because the primary lesion, thyroid tissue, could not be accessed, the study looked at peripheral blood alone. Patients with persistent disease shared more public clonotypes (fewer than 3,000) than newly diagnosed patients did (more than 900). Persistent Graves' disease patients showed lower TCR Shannon entropy and fewer highly expanded clones than newly diagnosed patients, suggesting clonal expansion. Only the TCR beta chain was sequenced and analyzed. Preferential use of TRBV28, TRBJ1-2 and TRBJ2-5 was observed in persistent disease, whereas TRBV20-1 and TRBJ2-1 were favored in newly diagnosed disease.

Per the publication, the time point label means: newly diagnosed GD, antithyroid drugs for less than 3 months. For both TCR sequencing and RNA sequencing, RNA was extracted from PBMCs in TRIzol. The diagnosis of Graves' disease followed American Thyroid Association guidelines. Patients for the study were recruited at an endocrinology department in Xi'an, China. Each patient gave 9 to 10 milliliters of peripheral blood, collected in an EDTA anticoagulant tube. Ficoll Paque Plus density gradient separation was used to isolate PBMCs, and no further T cell sorting was done. An Agilent 2100 Bioanalyzer and agarose gel were used to assess RNA quality, and a NanoDrop 2000 was used to measure RNA concentration.

The sequence joins TRBV6-2 or TRBV6-3 to TRBJ2-1; perhaps TRBD2 is the D gene, with 6 bases matching. The source is a female donor with Graves disease. The sequencing used peripheral blood mononuclear cells (PBMCs), collected at new diagnosis, from a patient treated with antithyroid drugs. The CDR3 has the sequence CASSYLGAPGLHYNEQFF. Here is the DNA: TGTGCCAGCAGTTACCTCGGTGCGCCGGGACTCCATTACAATGAGCAGTTCTTC.